This T cell receptor (beta chain) was identified during a study of T cell responses to AZD1222 COVID-19 vaccine. TCRdb keeps only in-frame clones here, not all; method: immunoSEQ multiplex PCR. Of approximately 120,000 clones listed, roughly 85% were seen once; the top ten hold 4.4%. Study results and caveats: After the peak T cell response, and only then, were repertoires sampled.

Comments on this clone: Its antigen remains unknown.

The sequence was obtained from an adult who received the AZD1222 COVID-19 vaccine. The source material was peripheral blood, sampled 28 days after the second AZD1222 dose.

CDR3 amino acids: CASSVGDTNYNSPLHF. The CDR3 coding sequence is TGTGCCAGCAGCGTTGGGGACACGAACTATAATTCACCCCTCCACTTT. The chain uses TRBV9 and TRBJ1-6, with a tentative D call TRBD1 (6 bases). This CDR3 is built from 16 residues. With 2 bases removed from V and 3 bases from J, the gap between germline ends came to 12 bases. Germline V gives CDR1 SGDLS, CDR2 YYNGEE.